One and the same sample provided the 18 T cell receptor beta chains below, sequenced in a study of shared clonotypes between healthy human individuals. The data were produced by immunoSEQ multiplex PCR, yet TCRdb's version contains in-frame clones alone and is incomplete. The table includes under 600,000 clones, about 80% detected once. The source material was PBMCs. Receptors were obtained from a woman aged 40 to 49 in good health. Some clones in this sample may be carry-over from other donors' samples.

The chain recombines TRBV27 with TRBJ1-1; D gene ambiguous. Germline lookup yields CDR1 MNHEY and CDR2 SMNVEV (reference sequence). The CDR3 runs to 13 residues. Trimming pared 5 bases from V and 1 base from J, leaving 8 bases between. The CDR3 DNA is TGTGCCAGCAGTCCTCGGGCGAACACTGAAGCTTTCTTT. It encodes CASSPRANTEAFF.

With respect to this clone: As the CDR3 is not closed by the conserved phenylalanine or tryptophan, this likely results from a read error. The CDR3 sequence is CAITDDRMYGYTS. CDR3 DNA sequence: TGTGCCATCACCGACGACAGGATGTATGGCTACACCTCC. The V gene is TRBV10-3, the J gene TRBJ1-2, with D perhaps TRBD1 (6 bases). The CDR3 has 13 residues. V lost 7 bases, J lost 5 bases, and 14 bases lay in between. Germline CDR1 and CDR2: ENHRY and SYGVKD.

The rearrangement joins TRBV6-6 to TRBJ2-7; possibly TRBD1 or TRBD2 for D (6 bases each). The CDR3 is made up of 14 amino acids. Germline V gene sequence: CDR1 MNHNY, CDR2 SVGAGI (reference sequence). The V and J ends lost 6 bases and 4 bases respectively, with 16 bases between them. DNA for the CDR3: TGTGCCAGCAGGGAGGGGGGAGATCGGTACGAGCAGTACTTC. It specifies CASREGGDRYEQYF.

The genes are TRBV10-2 and TRBJ2-1, with 11 bases fitting TRBD2. This CDR3 spans 14 amino acids. Germline assignment: CDR1 WSHSY and CDR2 SAAADI. V was pared by 5 bases and J by 8 bases, with 5 bases of the junction left unmatched. CDR3 protein: CASSQGLAVDEQFF. The CDR3 coding sequence is TGCGCCAGCAGTCAGGGACTAGCGGTCGATGAGCAGTTCTTC.

A few counts support this clone. The J gene is TRBJ1-2, the V gene TRBV6-5, with TRBD1 as a possible D gene (6 bases). V shed 2 bases and J shed 2 bases, with 12 bases lying between them. Germline CDR1 reads MNHEY; CDR2 reads SVGAGI. There are 15 residues in the CDR3. This CDR3 is CASSYDGQMNYGYTF. The CDR3 DNA reads TGTGCCAGCAGTTACGACGGACAGATGAACTATGGCTACACCTTC.

The chain carries TRBV5-6 and TRBJ2-7; 8 nucleotides agree with TRBD2. CDR1 SGHDT and CDR2 YYEEEE come from the germline V gene. The junction had 11 bases not matched to a gene; V was cut back by 4 bases and J by 11 bases. CDR3 length equals 13 residues. The CDR3 reads CASSPNGAGEEYF. CDR3 DNA sequence: TGTGCCAGCAGCCCGAACGGAGCGGGAGAGGAGTACTTC.

CDR3 nucleotide sequence: TGTGCCAGCAGTTACTCCATTGGCGGGAGGAGTGAGCAGTTCTTC. It codes for CASSYSIGGRSEQFF. This chain connects TRBV6-5 to TRBJ2-1; TRBD2 matches 8 bases. Germline values: CDR1 MNHEY, CDR2 SVGAGI. V lost 0 bases to trimming and J lost 9 bases; unmatched junction nucleotides: 7. The CDR3 covers 15 residues.

The chain recombines TRBV29-1 with TRBJ1-1; the D is unclear. V was trimmed by 5 bases and J by 1 base, leaving 5 bases between them. Germline V gene data show CDR1 as SQVTM and CDR2 as ANQGSEA. The CDR3 totals 11 residues. In nucleotides, the CDR3 is TGCAGCGTTACGGGGAACACTGAAGCTTTCTTT. Protein: CSVTGNTEAFF. Using reference TRBV29-1 and TRBJ1-1 for the parts outside the CDR3, the full variable domain is SAVISQKPSRDICQRGTSLTIQCQVDSQVTMMFWYRQQPGQSLTLIATANQGSEATYESGFVIDKFPISRPNLTFSTLTVSNMSPEDSSIYLCSVTGNTEAFFGQGTRLTVV.

The rearrangement links TRBV5-1 to TRBJ2-1, with 10 nucleotides matching TRBD1. The CDR3 sequence is 15 residues long. Germline values: CDR1 SGHRS, CDR2 YFSETQ. The V segment lost 7 bases and the J segment 5 bases; nucleotides outside the gene matches: 9. The CDR3 region is CASVAGTGVNNEQFF. CDR3 DNA sequence: TGCGCCAGCGTTGCCGGGACAGGGGTCAACAATGAGCAGTTCTTC.

Turning to this clone: Other DNA sequences of this sample code for an identical CDR3. The chain uses TRBV18 and TRBJ2-3; D ambiguous. The V gene lost 3 bases and the J gene lost 6 bases, with 7 bases spanning the gap. Germline CDR1 and CDR2: KGHSH and LQKENI. The CDR3 extends over 12 amino acids. The CDR3 region has the DNA TGTGCCAGCTCACCGCTTGCGGATACGCAGTATTTT. Translation gives CASSPLADTQYF.

Points on this clone: At one end, the junction sequence differs from germline, possibly due to a read error. The chain recombines TRBV7-7 with TRBJ2-5; 7 bases match TRBD1. The CDR3 has 14 residues. The germline CDR1 and CDR2 sequences are SSHAT and FNYEAQ (reference sequence). CDR3 in amino acids: CASSLTGIQETQYF. CDR3 coding DNA: TGTGCTAGCAGCTTGACAGGGATCCAAGAGACCCAGTACTTC.

The chain uses TRBV21-1 and TRBJ2-2; the table names TRBD1, a call not compared with the DNA. TRBV21-1 is flagged as a pseudogene. CDR3 length equals 16 residues. CDR3 region: CASSKAGTENTGELFF. As DNA, the CDR3 is TGTGCCAGCAGCAAAGCCGGGACAGAGAACACCGGGGAGCTGTTTTTT.

This clone was counted a few times. CDR3 protein: CASSLQWTSNEQFF. The CDR3 DNA is TGTGCCAGCAGTTTACAGTGGACATCCAATGAGCAGTTCTTC. The chain recombines TRBV28 with TRBJ2-1, with D perhaps TRBD1 (5 bases). The CDR3 is 14 amino acids. In germline, CDR1 is MDHEN, CDR2 SYDVKM. V lost 2 bases and J 6 bases, leaving 11 bases between the germline ends.

In this sample, this clone turned up many times. The genes are TRBV2 and TRBJ2-1; possibly TRBD1 for D (5 bases). Trimming removed 6 bases at V and 9 bases at J, with 12 bases between. Germline V gives CDR1 SNHLY, CDR2 FYNNEI. The CDR3 totals 12 residues. The CDR3: CASRTTGGEQFF. CDR3 bases: TGTGCCAGCAGGACAACAGGTGGTGAGCAGTTCTTC.

The V and J genes are TRBV7-9 and TRBJ2-1; D may be TRBD2 (5 bases). Germline assignment: CDR1 SEHNR and CDR2 FQNEAQ (reference sequence). V was cut by 0 bases and J by 4 bases, with 19 bases left in between. The CDR3 totals 18 residues. DNA for the CDR3: TGTGCCAGCAGCTTAGCGCCTGGTGGAGGATTAGGTTACAATGAGCAGTTCTTC. This encodes CASSLAPGGGLGYNEQFF.

The CDR3 DNA reads as TGTGCCAGCAGCCAAGAGGCAGGGGAGAACTACGAGCAGTACTTC. It encodes CASSQEAGENYEQYF. The chain carries TRBV14 and TRBJ2-7, with D possibly TRBD1 on 6 matching bases. V shed 0 bases and J shed 3 bases, with 12 bases lying between them. The CDR3 is made up of 15 amino acids. Germline lookup yields CDR1 SGHDN and CDR2 FVKESK.

The DNA of the CDR3 is TGTGCCAGCAGTTACGGGACTAGCAGCGGGGAGCTGTTTTTT. It codes for CASSYGTSSGELFF. This chain joins TRBV27 and TRBJ2-2, with 9 positions matching TRBD2. This CDR3 region has 14 residues. Germline assignment: CDR1 MNHEY and CDR2 SMNVEV (reference sequence). Unmatched junction bases numbered 4, after V lost 4 bases and J lost 7 bases.

The CDR3 region is CASSPRDGRAMNTEAFF. The CDR3 DNA follows: TGTGCCAGTAGTCCGCGAGATGGGAGGGCTATGAACACTGAAGCTTTCTTT. V and J are TRBV19 and TRBJ1-1; no clear D. Germline CDR1 LNHDA, CDR2 SQIVND (reference sequence). V was trimmed by 5 bases and J by 0 bases, leaving 19 bases between them. The CDR3 loop spans 17 amino acids.